Shown below are 30 T cell receptor beta chains from a single sample sequenced in a study of T cell repertoires in cytomegalovirus infection. TCRdb used MiXCR to reprocess the reads, holding one entry per CDR3 protein. The data show under 850,000 distinct CDR3 sequences, roughly 30% seen once. What these receptors recognize is not known. Sequencing was performed on cultured PBMCs, taken from culture after CMV antigen stimulation. The source of these receptors is a human donor in good health (CMV status not recorded). Some clones in this sample may be carry-over from other donors' samples.

This clonotype has a handful of counts. The rearrangement links TRBV7-2 to TRBJ1-1; D unclear. The germline gives CDR1 SGHTA, CDR2 FQGNSA. V dropped 1 base and J dropped 9 bases, with 12 bases sitting between them. This CDR3 comprises 13 residues. CDR3 bases: TGTGCCAGCAGCTTAGATTGGTCAGCCCAAGCTTTCTTT. This translates into CASSLDWSAQAFF.

In this sample, this clonotype turned up a few times. The rearrangement links TRBV2 to TRBJ2-7; a possible D gene is TRBD1 (5 bases). The germline gives CDR1 SNHLY, CDR2 FYNNEI. V lost 7 bases to trimming and J lost 6 bases, with 16 bases between them. There are 13 residues in the CDR3. CDR3 in amino acids: CASKGRVLSEQYF. The CDR3 nucleotides are TGTGCCAGCAAGGGCAGGGTTTTATCCGAGCAGTACTTC.

This clonotype has ten or more counts. The rearrangement uses TRBV7-2 and TRBJ2-7; D is undetermined. The CDR3 covers 14 residues. Between the trimmed V and J ends, which lost 3 bases and 2 bases, there was a span of 11 bases. Germline CDR1 and CDR2: SGHTA and FQGNSA. The CDR3 reads CASSFRGGTYEQYF. CDR3 nucleotide sequence: TGTGCCAGCAGCTTTCGAGGCGGTACCTACGAGCAGTACTTC. Variable domain in full (rest from reference TRBV7-2 and TRBJ2-7): GAGVSQSPSNKVTEKGKDVELRCDPISGHTALYWYRQSLGQGLEFLIYFQGNSAPDKSGLPSDRFSAERTGGSVSTLTIQRTQQEDSAVYLCASSFRGGTYEQYFGPGTRLTVT.

This clonotype was seen a handful of times. The chain carries TRBV7-9 and TRBJ1-2; D call uncertain. The CDR3 is 15 residues long. Between the trimmed V and J ends, which lost 1 base and 8 bases, there was a span of 17 bases. Germline loops: CDR1 SEHNR, CDR2 FQNEAQ (reference sequence). In DNA form, the CDR3 reads TGTGCCAGCAGCTTAGGGGAAGGTCAGGCGCGGGGCTACACCTTC. It is translated as CASSLGEGQARGYTF.

J is TRBJ2-1 and V is TRBV11-3; 7 positions agree with TRBD1. The J segment lost 5 bases and the V segment lost 3 bases, leaving 7 bases of the junction unmatched. Germline values: CDR1 SGHNT, CDR2 YENEEA. The CDR3 is 15 residues long. The CDR3 loop is CASSLFGDRDNEQFF. The CDR3 DNA reads as TGTGCCAGCAGCTTGTTTGGGGACAGAGACAATGAGCAGTTCTTC.

CDR3 amino acids: CASGSDNAYNSPLHF. Written as DNA, the CDR3 is TGTGCTAGTGGCTCCGACAACGCCTATAATTCACCCCTCCACTTT. The rearrangement links TRBV12-5 to TRBJ1-6; D unresolved. Germline CDR1 reads LGHNT; CDR2 reads FRNRAP. Trimming removed 6 bases from V and 2 bases from J, with 11 bases in between. This CDR3 is built from 15 residues.

Only a few counts were recorded for this clonotype. The chain has TRBV4-1 and TRBJ2-3; D is undetermined. CDR3 length: 13 residues. Germline lookup yields CDR1 MGHRA and CDR2 YSYEKL. V lost 1 base, J lost 8 bases, and 10 bases lay in between. The CDR3 loop is CASSQGGSTTQYF. The DNA of the CDR3 is TGCGCCAGCAGCCAAGGCGGCTCCACTACGCAGTATTTT.

This clonotype was observed at least ten times. J is TRBJ2-5 and V is TRBV7-2; D remains ambiguous. Deletions cut 3 bases from V and 0 bases from J, with 8 bases between. The CDR3 loop spans 14 amino acids. The V gene's germline CDR1 is SGHTA and CDR2 FQGNSA. For the CDR3, the DNA is TGTGCCAGCAGCTTCTCGCGGTACCAAGAGACCCAGTACTTC. It specifies CASSFSRYQETQYF.

This chain uses TRBV20-1 with TRBJ2-7; D is uncertain. In germline, CDR1 is DFQATT, CDR2 SNEGSKA (reference sequence). The CDR3 loop spans 14 amino acids. Trimming pared 6 bases from V and 0 bases from J, leaving 15 bases between. CDR3 coding DNA: TGCAGTGCAATAAATAGGGTGTTCTCCTACGAGCAGTACTTC. Its protein product is CSAINRVFSYEQYF.

DNA for the CDR3: TGCGCCAGCAGCCGCTCCCCGGGGGGGACTAGCGGTTCCTACGAGCAGTACTTC. Its protein product is CASSRSPGGTSGSYEQYF. The V gene is TRBV4-1, the J gene TRBJ2-7, with TRBD2 matching 11 bases. Looked up from germline, CDR1 is MGHRA and CDR2 is YSYEKL. CDR3 length: 18 amino acids. Trimming at V came to 4 bases and at J to 1 base, leaving 12 bases not matched to a gene.

V usage is TRBV2 and J usage is TRBJ1-2; no definite D call. Germline CDR1 SNHLY, CDR2 FYNNEI. The CDR3 is 14 residues long. Deletions cut 6 bases from V and 6 bases from J, with 17 bases between. CDR3 residues: CASRALEALDGYTF. The CDR3 DNA reads as TGTGCCAGCAGGGCCTTAGAGGCTCTAGATGGCTACACCTTC.

This clonotype was picked up a small number of times. This chain uses TRBV4-1 with TRBJ2-7; 10 bases align to TRBD2. CDR1 MGHRA and CDR2 YSYEKL come from the germline V gene. Trimming took 1 base from V and 5 from J; bases not matched to a gene: 2. This CDR3 spans 14 amino acids. The CDR3 reads CASSQAGTSDEQYF. CDR3 sequence (DNA): TGCGCCAGCAGCCAAGCCGGGACTAGCGACGAGCAGTACTTC.

This clonotype appeared a few times. This rearrangement joins TRBV7-2 to TRBJ2-5, with D perhaps matching TRBD2 (5 bases). The CDR3 runs 15 residues. Trimming pared 2 bases from V and 7 bases from J, leaving 17 bases between. CDR1 is SGHTA, CDR2 FQGNSA, per germline. The CDR3 nucleotides are TGTGCCAGCAGCTTAAGTATTCTAGCCGTAGGGACCCAGTACTTC. It is translated as CASSLSILAVGTQYF.

This clonotype was found a few times. V usage is TRBV6-8 and J usage is TRBJ2-1; D gene uncertain. The CDR3 spans 14 residues. Germline V gene data show CDR1 as MNHGY and CDR2 as SAAAGT. The V and J ends lost 8 bases and 4 bases respectively, with 15 bases between them. The CDR3 DNA reads as TGTGCCAGCCCCGGAAAGGACCCTTACAATGAGCAGTTCTTC. Amino acid sequence: CASPGKDPYNEQFF.

V and J are TRBV19 and TRBJ2-1; the match to TRBD2 covers 9 bases. Germline V gene data show CDR1 as LNHDA and CDR2 as SQIVND (reference sequence). V shed 3 bases, J shed 1 base, and the junction held 10 bases outside the gene matches. This CDR3 is 18 amino acids long. The CDR3 DNA is TGTGCCAGTAGTATGGTGGGTAGCGGGAGTGGATCCTACAATGAGCAGTTCTTC. Protein product: CASSMVGSGSGSYNEQFF.

The chain combines TRBV19 with TRBJ1-1; 9 nucleotides align to TRBD1. The CDR3 contains 15 residues. Per germline, CDR1 LNHDA and CDR2 SQIVND (reference sequence). J lost 0 bases, V lost 3 bases, and 2 bases had no gene match. The chain's CDR3 is CASSMRQGVNTEAFF. In DNA, the CDR3 is TGTGCCAGTAGTATGCGACAGGGGGTGAACACTGAAGCTTTCTTT.

This clonotype was observed at least ten times. The gene calls are TRBV7-8 and TRBJ2-1; TRBD2 aligns across 10 bases. Per germline, CDR1 SGHVS and CDR2 FQNEAQ. The CDR3 runs to 19 residues. V shed 0 bases and J 10 bases; nucleotides not matched to a gene: 18. Written as DNA, the CDR3 is TGTGCCAGCAGCTTAGCACTATCCGGGAGGCTAGCGGGAGTCTACGAGCAGTTCTTC. Protein sequence: CASSLALSGRLAGVYEQFF.

V and J are TRBV14 and TRBJ1-2, with a possible D match to TRBD1 (5 bases). Germline V gives CDR1 SGHDN, CDR2 FVKESK. V was shortened by 4 bases and J by 5 bases, with 14 bases between the two germline ends. There are 14 residues in the CDR3. Here the CDR3 DNA reads TGTGCCAGCAGCCCCGGGGGAGTGGTATATGGCTACACCTTC. Protein product: CASSPGGVVYGYTF.

This clonotype was seen a handful of times. CDR3 in DNA: TGTGCCAGCAGTTTCGGACAATATCAGCCCCAGCATTTT. This codes for CASSFGQYQPQHF. This chain connects TRBV12-3 or TRBV12-4 to TRBJ1-5; D perhaps matches TRBD1 (5 bases). Trimming took off 3 bases at V and 5 bases at J, with 8 bases between the two ends. This CDR3 comprises 13 residues.

The chain couples TRBV7-9 to TRBJ2-3, with D uncertain. V was pared by 5 bases and J by 3 bases, with 12 bases between. The CDR3 is 14 amino acids. CDR1 and CDR2 (germline): SEHNR, FQNEAQ (reference sequence). The CDR3 DNA sequence: TGTGCCAGCAGCAAAGGGATGAGTACAGATACGCAGTATTTT. It specifies CASSKGMSTDTQYF.

This chain joins TRBV14 and TRBJ2-7; 10 nucleotides match TRBD2. Germline V gene sequence: CDR1 SGHDN, CDR2 FVKESK. V was clipped by 6 bases and J by 0 bases; unmatched bases: 5. The CDR3 is made up of 15 amino acids. The CDR3 here is CASSRSGGPSYEQYF. CDR3 nucleotide sequence: TGTGCCAGCAGTCGTAGCGGGGGGCCCTCCTACGAGCAGTACTTC.

This clonotype was observed many times. V and J are TRBV12-3 or TRBV12-4 and TRBJ2-7; perhaps TRBD1 as D (6 bases). The CDR3 has 13 residues. V lost 5 bases and J 6 bases, leaving 14 bases between the germline ends. The chain's CDR3 is CASSAQGLIEQYF. In nucleotides, the CDR3 is TGTGCCAGCAGTGCCCAGGGGCTAATCGAGCAGTACTTC.

This rearrangement joins TRBV7-2 to TRBJ2-4; D gene unclear. The V end lost 3 bases, the J end lost 2 bases, and 5 bases lay between the germline ends. Germline V gene lookup returns CDR1 SGHTA and CDR2 FQGNSA. The CDR3 totals 13 residues. The chain's CDR3 is CASSLETKNIQYF. The CDR3 nucleotides are TGTGCCAGCAGCTTGGAAACCAAAAACATTCAGTACTTC.

This clonotype showed up just once. The genes are TRBV6-2 or TRBV6-3 and TRBJ2-1, with 9 bases identical to TRBD1. The CDR3 is 15 residues long. The V segment lost 4 bases and the J segment 4 bases; nucleotides outside the gene matches: 5. Germline loops: CDR1 MNHEY, CDR2 SVGEGT. The CDR3 coding sequence is TGTGCCAGCAGTTCCTTCGGGACAGGGTACAATGAGCAGTTCTTC. Its translation is CASSSFGTGYNEQFF.

The chain joins TRBV12-3 or TRBV12-4 to TRBJ2-2; unclear D gene. Trimming removed 4 bases from V and 10 bases from J, with 10 bases in between. CDR3 length: 12 amino acids. CDR3 sequence reads: CASSSSAAELFF. CDR3 coding DNA: TGTGCCAGCAGTTCCTCCGCTGCGGAGCTGTTTTTT.

V usage is TRBV6-8 and J usage is TRBJ2-1; 7 bases are a match to TRBD1. The germline V gene has CDR1 MNHGY and CDR2 SAAAGT. J gave up 5 bases and V 6 bases, and 10 bases lay outside the gene matches. This CDR3 spans 15 amino acids. The CDR3 loop is CASRDTGERNNEQFF. CDR3 sequence (DNA): TGTGCCAGCAGGGATACAGGGGAGAGGAACAATGAGCAGTTCTTC.

The V call is TRBV7-2, the J call TRBJ2-1; 7 bases align to TRBD1. V trimming: 5 bases; J trimming: 7 bases; junction bases outside the gene matches: 11. Germline assignment: CDR1 SGHTA and CDR2 FQGNSA. The CDR3 has 15 residues. CDR3 region: CASSLDGTVKNEQFF. CDR3 bases: TGTGCCAGCAGCCTCGATGGGACAGTCAAAAATGAGCAGTTCTTC.

The chain recombines TRBV12-3 or TRBV12-4 with TRBJ2-2, with 9 bases identical to TRBD2. V trimming: 7 bases; J trimming: 0 bases; junction bases outside the gene matches: 9. This CDR3 contains 17 residues. DNA of the CDR3: TGTGCCAGCACCGACTTACTAGCGGGCACGAACACCGGGGAGCTGTTTTTT. Amino acid sequence: CASTDLLAGTNTGELFF.

The CDR3 sequence: CASSNRHRGENIQYF. The CDR3 DNA reads as TGTGCCAGTAGTAACCGACATAGGGGGGAAAACATTCAGTACTTC. The chain uses TRBV19 and TRBJ2-4, with D perhaps given as TRBD1 or TRBD2 (6 bases each). V lost 4 bases, J lost 5 bases, and 15 bases lay in between. The germline gives CDR1 LNHDA, CDR2 SQIVND (reference sequence). There are 15 residues in the CDR3.

This clonotype was recorded a few times. The V gene is TRBV6-4, the J gene TRBJ2-6; no clear D gene. Trimming shortened V by 0 bases and J by 0 bases, and 6 bases separated the two germline ends. The CDR3 has 16 amino acids. The germline CDR1 and CDR2 sequences are MRHNA and SNTAGT. The CDR3 DNA sequence: TGTGCCAGCAGTGACTCGAGTCGCTCTGGGGCCAACGTCCTGACTTTC. Its translation is CASSDSSRSGANVLTF.